This T cell receptor beta chain came from a study of T cells in Graves' hyperthyroidism and ophthalmopathy. Broader study findings: Among thyroid clonotypes expanded above 0.001, most also appeared in blood.

The CDR3 regions of TCR beta were amplified from RNA transcripts. In the first-round RT-PCR of the TCR CDR3, the HTBI primer set was used. Using its own MiXCR run on the multiplex PCR reads, TCRdb lists one record per CDR3 protein. This sample yields 300,000 to 450,000 distinct CDR3 sequences, of which about 14% are seen a single time; around 19% belongs to the top ten. The CDR3 sequence is 14 residues long. The V gene end was trimmed by 6 bases and the J gene end by 5 bases; junction bases not matched to a gene: 11. CDR1 is DFQATT, CDR2 SNEGSKA, per germline (reference sequence). Not enrolled were patients with uncontrolled infection, other autoimmune disease, pregnancy or lactation. The PBMCs studied were ones that came from 10 ml fresh peripheral blood. Details on this clonotype: Its specificity is unknown.

The clonotype was recovered from a woman aged 30 to 39 with Graves' ophthalmopathy. The chain joins TRBV20-1 to TRBJ2-5; 8 bases fit TRBD2. Sequencing was performed on blood. The CDR3: CSATPGGPEETQYF. The CDR3 DNA follows: TGCAGTGCAACTCCGGGGGGGCCTGAGGAGACCCAGTACTTC.